This is a list of T cell receptor beta chains from one sample in a study of blood T cell repertoires in COVID-19. Assay used: immunoSEQ multiplex PCR; TCRdb lists only in-frame clones, some missing. Here the sample spans approximately 220,000 clones, over 75% being singletons. What was sequenced was peripheral blood. The receptors were gathered from a man aged 50 or older with acute or convalescent COVID-19. Both conserved end residues are part of each CDR3. The order of the fields is V gene, J gene, D gene, clone size, CDR3 protein, CDR3 DNA. D genes are given only for firm matches. Not every row has a clone size; where given, it reads once, few, many or a size class.

v_call: TRBV24-1; j_call: TRBJ2-7; d_call: NA; clone_size: NA; cdr3_aa: CARGPGGCRLKGYEQYF; cdr3_nt: TGTGCCAGGGGGCCCGGGGGGTGTCGTTTGAAGGGCTACGAGCAGTACTTC
v_call: TRBV27; j_call: TRBJ2-3; d_call: TRBD1; clone_size: NA; cdr3_aa: CASSSRDRGWTDTQYF; cdr3_nt: TGTGCCAGCAGTTCCCGGGACAGGGGGTGGACAGATACGCAGTATTTT
v_call: TRBV7-2; j_call: TRBJ1-2; d_call: TRBD1; clone_size: NA; cdr3_aa: CASSPRQGRDYGYTF; cdr3_nt: TGTGCCAGCAGCCCTCGACAGGGTAGAGACTATGGCTACACCTTC
v_call: TRBV5-4; j_call: TRBJ1-4; d_call: NA; clone_size: NA; cdr3_aa: CASSLGGQGSATNEKLFF; cdr3_nt: TGTGCCAGCAGCTTGGGGGGGCAGGGGTCAGCAACTAATGAAAAACTGTTTTTT
v_call: TRBV30; j_call: TRBJ2-3; d_call: TRBD2; clone_size: NA; cdr3_aa: CAWSSAGGPGTTDTQYF; cdr3_nt: TGTGCCTGGAGCTCTGCGGGGGGCCCTGGGACGACAGATACGCAGTATTTT
v_call: TRBV7-9; j_call: TRBJ1-4; d_call: NA; clone_size: NA; cdr3_aa: CASGSGGSNEKLFF; cdr3_nt: TGTGCCAGCGGGAGCGGGGGGTCTAATGAAAAACTGTTTTTT
v_call: TRBV20-1; j_call: TRBJ1-6; d_call: TRBD1; clone_size: NA; cdr3_aa: CSASSVTGEGSPLHF; cdr3_nt: TGCAGTGCTAGTAGTGTGACAGGGGAAGGATCACCCCTCCACTTT
v_call: TRBV7-8; j_call: TRBJ1-5; d_call: NA; clone_size: NA; cdr3_aa: CASSLLGQLQSNQPQHF; cdr3_nt: TGTGCCAGCAGCCTCCTGGGGCAATTGCAGAGCAATCAGCCCCAGCATTTT
v_call: TRBV11-1; j_call: TRBJ1-1; d_call: TRBD1; clone_size: NA; cdr3_aa: CASIQTGRGTEAFF; cdr3_nt: TGTGCCAGCATCCAGACAGGGCGCGGCACTGAAGCTTTCTTT
v_call: TRBV2; j_call: TRBJ1-6; d_call: TRBD1; clone_size: NA; cdr3_aa: CASSDERTGNSPLHF; cdr3_nt: TGTGCCAGCAGTGATGAGAGGACAGGGAATTCACCCCTCCACTTT
v_call: TRBV5-1; j_call: TRBJ2-1; d_call: NA; clone_size: NA; cdr3_aa: CASSLGGATYNEQFF; cdr3_nt: TGCGCCAGCAGCTTGGGCGGGGCTACCTACAATGAGCAGTTCTTC
v_call: TRBV27; j_call: TRBJ1-4; d_call: NA; clone_size: once; cdr3_aa: CASTSHTGATNEKLFF; cdr3_nt: TGTGCCAGCACCTCCCATACGGGTGCAACTAATGAAAAACTGTTTTTT
v_call: TRBV10-3; j_call: TRBJ2-7; d_call: TRBD2; clone_size: NA; cdr3_aa: CAISDGGGPFEQYF; cdr3_nt: TGTGCCATCAGTGACGGCGGGGGGCCCTTCGAGCAGTACTTC
v_call: TRBV6-5; j_call: TRBJ1-1; d_call: TRBD1; clone_size: NA; cdr3_aa: CASSYPGGNTEAFF; cdr3_nt: TGTGCCAGCAGTTACCCAGGGGGGAACACTGAAGCTTTCTTT
v_call: TRBV4-2; j_call: TRBJ1-1; d_call: TRBD1; clone_size: NA; cdr3_aa: CASSQPDRASGTEAFF; cdr3_nt: TGTGCCAGCAGCCAACCGGACAGGGCGAGTGGGACTGAAGCTTTCTTT
v_call: TRBV19; j_call: TRBJ1-5; d_call: NA; clone_size: NA; cdr3_aa: CASSILAGDGQPQHF; cdr3_nt: TGTGCCAGTAGTATACTAGCGGGGGATGGGCAGCCCCAGCATTTT
v_call: TRBV30; j_call: TRBJ1-3; d_call: NA; clone_size: once; cdr3_aa: CAWSVRGAAGNTIYF; cdr3_nt: TGTGCCTGGAGTGTAAGGGGCGCTGCTGGAAACACCATATATTTT
v_call: TRBV14; j_call: TRBJ2-1; d_call: NA; clone_size: NA; cdr3_aa: CASSPWVGGLEVQFF; cdr3_nt: TGTGCCAGCAGCCCATGGGTGGGGGGGCTTGAGGTGCAGTTCTTC
v_call: TRBV14; j_call: TRBJ1-6; d_call: NA; clone_size: NA; cdr3_aa: CASSQGLAYSPLHF; cdr3_nt: TGTGCCAGCAGCCAAGGACTAGCCTATTCACCCCTCCACTTT
v_call: TRBV7-9; j_call: TRBJ2-1; d_call: NA; clone_size: NA; cdr3_aa: CASSSPTYEQFF; cdr3_nt: TGTGCCAGCAGCTCGCCCACTTATGAGCAGTTCTTC
v_call: TRBV6-1; j_call: TRBJ2-1; d_call: TRBD2; clone_size: NA; cdr3_aa: CASSELVGTSNNEQFF; cdr3_nt: TGTGCCAGCAGTGAATTGGTAGGGACTAGCAACAATGAGCAGTTCTTC
v_call: TRBV5-1; j_call: TRBJ2-3; d_call: TRBD1; clone_size: NA; cdr3_aa: CASSSPGQGFTDTQYF; cdr3_nt: TGCGCCAGCAGCTCCCCGGGACAGGGGTTCACAGATACGCAGTATTTT
v_call: TRBV6-1; j_call: TRBJ2-7; d_call: TRBD1; clone_size: NA; cdr3_aa: CASSEWTGAALEQYF; cdr3_nt: TGTGCCAGCAGTGAATGGACAGGGGCCGCGCTAGAGCAGTACTTC
v_call: TRBV7-9; j_call: TRBJ1-5; d_call: NA; clone_size: NA; cdr3_aa: CASEPLLSQPQHF; cdr3_nt: TGTGCCAGCGAGCCTCTGTTGAGTCAGCCCCAGCATTTT
v_call: TRBV6-5; j_call: TRBJ1-5; d_call: NA; clone_size: NA; cdr3_aa: CASKDTNQPQHF; cdr3_nt: TGTGCCAGCAAAGACACGAATCAGCCCCAGCATTTT
v_call: TRBV28; j_call: TRBJ2-6; d_call: TRBD1; clone_size: NA; cdr3_aa: CASSLSGTGERGVLTF; cdr3_nt: TGTGCCAGCAGTTTATCAGGGACAGGGGAGAGGGGCGTCCTGACTTTC
v_call: TRBV5-1; j_call: TRBJ1-2; d_call: NA; clone_size: NA; cdr3_aa: CASSLSGGGFGYGYTF; cdr3_nt: TGCGCCAGCAGCTTGTCTGGAGGAGGATTCGGCTATGGCTACACCTTC
v_call: TRBV6-5; j_call: TRBJ2-2; d_call: NA; clone_size: once; cdr3_aa: CASLFTGSTGELFF; cdr3_nt: TGTGCCAGCCTTTTCACAGGATCTACCGGGGAGCTGTTTTTT
v_call: TRBV5-1; j_call: TRBJ2-1; d_call: NA; clone_size: NA; cdr3_aa: CASSSGQNEQFF; cdr3_nt: TGCGCCAGCAGCTCCGGACAGAATGAGCAGTTCTTC
v_call: TRBV27; j_call: TRBJ1-6; d_call: NA; clone_size: few; cdr3_aa: CASSLGRSSPLHF; cdr3_nt: TGTGCCAGCAGCCTAGGTCGGTCCTCACCCCTCCACTTT
v_call: TRBV12-3/TRBV12-4; j_call: TRBJ1-2; d_call: NA; clone_size: NA; cdr3_aa: CASSPTVATGYTF; cdr3_nt: TGTGCCAGCAGTCCGACAGTGGCAACGGGCTACACCTTC
v_call: TRBV5-1; j_call: TRBJ2-1; d_call: TRBD1; clone_size: NA; cdr3_aa: CASSLFRDRAYNEQFF; cdr3_nt: TGCGCCAGCAGCTTGTTCCGGGACAGGGCCTACAATGAGCAGTTCTTC
v_call: TRBV30; j_call: TRBJ1-4; d_call: TRBD1; clone_size: NA; cdr3_aa: CAWSTAGGFGEKLFF; cdr3_nt: TGTGCCTGGAGTACCGCAGGGGGGTTTGGTGAAAAACTGTTTTTT
v_call: TRBV2; j_call: TRBJ2-7; d_call: NA; clone_size: few; cdr3_aa: CASRDSSQGFEQYF; cdr3_nt: TGTGCCAGCAGGGACAGTTCACAGGGTTTCGAGCAGTACTTC
v_call: TRBV18; j_call: TRBJ1-5; d_call: NA; clone_size: NA; cdr3_aa: CASSPQGDQPQHF; cdr3_nt: TGTGCCAGCTCACCGCAGGGTGATCAGCCCCAGCATTTT
v_call: TRBV7-2; j_call: TRBJ1-2; d_call: TRBD1; clone_size: NA; cdr3_aa: CASSFKGTGYGYTF; cdr3_nt: TGTGCCAGCAGCTTCAAAGGGACAGGGTATGGCTACACCTTC
v_call: TRBV6-2/TRBV6-3; j_call: TRBJ2-5; d_call: TRBD2; clone_size: NA; cdr3_aa: CASSGGGDGKTQYF; cdr3_nt: TGTGCCAGCAGCGGCGGGGGGGACGGAAAGACCCAGTACTTC
v_call: TRBV5-1; j_call: TRBJ2-5; d_call: NA; clone_size: NA; cdr3_aa: CASSVGSSQETQYF; cdr3_nt: TGCGCCAGCAGCGTGGGTTCGTCCCAAGAGACCCAGTACTTC
v_call: TRBV5-1; j_call: TRBJ1-2; d_call: NA; clone_size: few; cdr3_aa: CASSSGGYRSDYGYTF; cdr3_nt: TGCGCCAGCAGCTCGGGAGGGTACCGAAGTGACTATGGCTACACCTTC
v_call: TRBV7-9; j_call: TRBJ1-4; d_call: NA; clone_size: NA; cdr3_aa: CASSLVRGTVGEKLFF; cdr3_nt: TGTGCCAGCAGCTTGGTCCGGGGTACGGTCGGTGAAAAACTGTTTTTT
v_call: TRBV19; j_call: TRBJ1-1; d_call: NA; clone_size: NA; cdr3_aa: CASSITGDTEAFF; cdr3_nt: TGTGCCAGTAGTATAACGGGGGACACTGAAGCTTTCTTT
v_call: TRBV4-1; j_call: TRBJ2-3; d_call: TRBD2; clone_size: NA; cdr3_aa: CASSPAAGGTDTQYF; cdr3_nt: TGCGCCAGCAGCCCCGCGGCGGGGGGCACAGATACGCAGTATTTT
v_call: TRBV4-2; j_call: TRBJ2-1; d_call: TRBD1; clone_size: few; cdr3_aa: CASSSNRRLGQVYNEQFF; cdr3_nt: TGTGCCAGCAGTTCGAATAGGCGGTTGGGACAGGTCTACAATGAGCAGTTCTTC
v_call: TRBV3-1/TRBV3-2; j_call: TRBJ1-1; d_call: TRBD1; clone_size: NA; cdr3_aa: CASSQERTGNTEAFF; cdr3_nt: TGTGCCAGCAGCCAAGAGAGGACAGGGAACACTGAAGCTTTCTTT
v_call: TRBV5-1; j_call: TRBJ2-1; d_call: TRBD1; clone_size: NA; cdr3_aa: CASSKGQRSENEQFF; cdr3_nt: TGCGCCAGCAGCAAGGGACAGCGGAGTGAGAATGAGCAGTTCTTC
v_call: TRBV7-8; j_call: TRBJ1-5; d_call: NA; clone_size: NA; cdr3_aa: CASSLDAGRGNQPQHF; cdr3_nt: TGTGCCAGCAGCTTAGATGCGGGGAGAGGCAATCAGCCCCAGCATTTT
v_call: TRBV27; j_call: TRBJ1-2; d_call: NA; clone_size: NA; cdr3_aa: CASSLSMAGNYGYTF; cdr3_nt: TGTGCCAGCAGTTTATCGATGGCGGGGAACTATGGCTACACCTTC
v_call: TRBV20-1; j_call: TRBJ1-2; d_call: NA; clone_size: NA; cdr3_aa: CSARGDYGYTF; cdr3_nt: TGCAGTGCTAGAGGCGACTATGGCTACACCTTC
v_call: TRBV21-1; j_call: TRBJ2-5; d_call: NA; clone_size: NA; cdr3_aa: CASSTGTKSLGETQYF; cdr3_nt: TGTGCCAGCAGCACCGGGACTAAGAGTTTAGGAGAGACCCAGTACTTC
v_call: TRBV5-6; j_call: TRBJ1-1; d_call: NA; clone_size: NA; cdr3_aa: CASSLRWSNTEAFF; cdr3_nt: TGTGCCAGCAGCTTGCGGTGGTCGAACACTGAAGCTTTCTTT
v_call: TRBV19; j_call: TRBJ2-5; d_call: NA; clone_size: NA; cdr3_aa: CASSQGGNQETQYF; cdr3_nt: TGTGCCAGTAGTCAGGGGGGCAACCAAGAGACCCAGTACTTC
v_call: TRBV30; j_call: TRBJ2-5; d_call: NA; clone_size: NA; cdr3_aa: CAWSAAGAGTQYF; cdr3_nt: TGTGCCTGGAGCGCCGCGGGGGCGGGGACCCAGTACTTC
v_call: TRBV7-3; j_call: TRBJ1-1; d_call: NA; clone_size: NA; cdr3_aa: CASSLGPRRDTEAFF; cdr3_nt: TGTGCCAGCAGCTTAGGTCCGAGGAGGGACACTGAAGCTTTCTTT